What follows are 5 T cell receptor beta chains derived from one specimen sequenced in a study of T cells after posttransplantation cyclophosphamide. The protocol was immunoSEQ multiplex PCR, while the TCRdb copy is restricted to in-frame clones and leaves out a portion. The sample includes some 30,000 clones, 91% of them seen just once. The naive gate required viable CD3+CD4+ or CD3+CD8+ cells with CCR7+CD45RA+CD45RO-CD95-CD27+CD28+ phenotype. The sample consisted of naive CD4+ T cells sorted from blood. The receptors shown here come from a man aged 25-40 years in good health and a related stem cell transplant donor.

The rearrangement links TRBV9 to TRBJ1-6; maybe TRBD1 (6 bases). CDR3 length: 14 amino acids. Trimming cost V 7 bases and J 2 bases, with 10 bases left between them. The V gene's germline CDR1 is SGDLS and CDR2 YYNGEE. This CDR3 is CASQQGTYNSPLHF. The DNA of the CDR3 is TGTGCCAGCCAACAGGGAACCTATAATTCACCCCTCCACTTT.

This clone was found once. Here the CDR3 DNA reads TGTGCCAGCAGCTCCCGTTCGGGGGGCAACACTGAAGCTTTCTTT. The encoded protein is CASSSRSGGNTEAFF. The chain joins TRBV7-2 to TRBJ1-1, with D perhaps matching TRBD1 (6 bases). The CDR3 has 15 amino acids. Looked up from germline, CDR1 is SGHTA and CDR2 is FQGNSA. Trimming removed 4 bases from V and 2 bases from J, with 14 bases in between. Complete variable domain (other parts from reference TRBV7-2 and TRBJ1-1): GAGVSQSPSNKVTEKGKDVELRCDPISGHTALYWYRQSLGQGLEFLIYFQGNSAPDKSGLPSDRFSAERTGGSVSTLTIQRTQQEDSAVYLCASSSRSGGNTEAFFGQGTRLTVV.

The V and J genes are TRBV6-5 and TRBJ1-2; D is unclear. Germline loops: CDR1 MNHEY, CDR2 SVGAGI. V lost 2 bases and J 2 bases, leaving 6 bases between the germline ends. This CDR3 region has 13 residues. The CDR3 nucleotides read TGTGCCAGCAGTTACGCAGCGAACTATGGCTACACCTTC. The encoded protein is CASSYAANYGYTF.

This sequence joins TRBV9 and TRBJ1-1; TRBD1 might be the D (6 bases). With 3 bases removed from V and 1 base from J, the gap between germline ends came to 13 bases. The CDR3 totals 15 residues. The germline V gene encodes CDR1 SGDLS and CDR2 YYNGEE. The CDR3 DNA is TGTGCCAGCAGCGCAGACGGACAGCCGAACACTGAAGCTTTCTTT. This codes for CASSADGQPNTEAFF.

This chain links TRBV4-3 with TRBJ2-3; the match to TRBD2 covers 13 bases. CDR3 length equals 17 residues. CDR1 is LGHNA and CDR2 is YSLEER in the germline V gene. Trimming at V came to 0 bases and at J to 7 bases, leaving 7 bases not matched to a gene. The CDR3 bases are TGCGCCAGCAGCCAAGATCCCCGGACTAGCGGGGGACATACGCAGTATTTT. This codes for CASSQDPRTSGGHTQYF.